This TCR beta chain derives from a study of read filtering for tumor transcriptome and immune sequencing. This clonotype was counted at least ten times. Molecular barcoded adaptors covering alpha/delta and beta/gamma chains were used on about 0.4 ug RNA. TCRdb ran MiXCR on the reads and lists one entry per CDR3 protein. The table lists over 14,000 distinct CDR3 sequences, about 20% of them singletons. Bone marrow was sampled from every patient at the time of active disease. This TCR was recovered from a donor aged 40 or over with multiple myeloma. The sequenced sample consisted of a population of CD138-negative cells sorted from bone marrow.

DNA of the CDR3: TGTGCCATCAGGGGGGGACAGTTCAACACCGGGGAGCTGTTTTTT. Protein: CAIRGGQFNTGELFF. This chain links TRBV10-3 with TRBJ2-2, with D possibly matching TRBD1 (7 bases). The CDR3 sequence is 15 residues long. V lost 6 bases to trimming and J lost 2 bases, with 13 bases between them. Per the germline V gene, CDR1 is ENHRY and CDR2 is SYGVKD.